Below are 13 T cell receptor beta chains sequenced from a single sample in a study of CD8 T cells in Susac syndrome. RNA, at about 0.45 to 1 ug, was reverse transcribed with random hexamers. TCRdb processed the immunoSEQ multiplex PCR reads anew with MiXCR; each CDR3 protein has one entry. The sample records 200,000 to 250,000 distinct CDR3 sequences, around nine tenths being singletons. The sample consisted of CD8+ T cells from PBMCs. The receptors originated from a human donor with multiple sclerosis.

The table lists this clonotype with a count of one. V gene TRBV6-5 combines with J gene TRBJ2-5; 8 bases fit TRBD2. The CDR3 is made up of 15 amino acids. Germline-derived CDR1 and CDR2 are MNHEY and SVGAGI. Losses at the gene ends were 1 base for V and 4 bases for J; bases not matched to a gene: 5. DNA of the CDR3: TGTGCCAGCAGTTACTTTCTACGGGAGGGAGAGACCCAGTACTTC. Protein product: CASSYFLREGETQYF.

The chain links TRBV20-1 to TRBJ1-2; TRBD1 matches at 12 bases. The V segment lost 5 bases and the J segment 8 bases; nucleotides outside the gene matches: 9. The CDR3 length is 14 residues. The germline V gene has CDR1 DFQATT and CDR2 SNEGSKA (reference sequence). For the CDR3, the DNA is TGCAGTGCTGGGACAGGGGGCACCGAGAAGGGCTACACCTTC. It translates to CSAGTGGTEKGYTF.

V gene TRBV27 combines with J gene TRBJ2-7, with no clear D. Trimming removed 4 bases from V and 1 base from J, with 11 bases in between. In germline, CDR1 is MNHEY, CDR2 SMNVEV (reference sequence). There are 14 residues in the CDR3. The CDR3 spells CASSWSLGSYEQYF. The CDR3 nucleotides are TGTGCCAGCAGTTGGAGCTTGGGGTCCTACGAGCAGTACTTC.

CDR3 protein: CATTWDRANSEQFF. The DNA for the CDR3 is TGTGCCACCACTTGGGACAGGGCTAATAGTGAGCAGTTCTTC. The chain links TRBV15 to TRBJ2-1; 9 nucleotides match TRBD1. This CDR3 region has 14 residues. Looked up from germline, CDR1 is LNHNV and CDR2 is YYDKDF (reference sequence). V dropped 7 bases and J dropped 9; count of bases not matched to a gene: 10. Full variable domain (remainder filled in from reference TRBV15 and TRBJ2-1): DAMVIQNPRYQVTQFGKPVTLSCSQTLNHNVMYWYQQKSSQAPKLLFHYYDKDFNNEADTPDNFQSRRPNTSFCFLDIRSPGLGDTAMYLCATTWDRANSEQFFGPGTRLTVL.

The chain links TRBV19 to TRBJ1-1; no clear D gene. Trimming took off 6 bases at V and 3 bases at J, with 11 bases between the two ends. CDR1 is LNHDA, CDR2 SQIVND, per germline (reference sequence). CDR3 length equals 13 residues. The DNA of the CDR3 is TGTGCCAGTAGCTTCCCGGGATACACTGAAGCTTTCTTT. This translates into CASSFPGYTEAFF.

This chain uses TRBV20-1 with TRBJ2-7; D is possibly TRBD2 (5 bases). Per the germline V gene, CDR1 is DFQATT and CDR2 is SNEGSKA (reference sequence). The ends were cut back, 6 bases at V and 1 base at J, with 13 bases in the middle. The CDR3 loop spans 13 amino acids. The CDR3 DNA is TGCAGTGCCGACGAAGGCGGGTCCTACGAGCAGTACTTC. Its protein product is CSADEGGSYEQYF.

The rearrangement joins TRBV20-1 to TRBJ1-1; D is possibly TRBD1 (5 bases). The germline gives CDR1 DFQATT, CDR2 SNEGSKA (reference sequence). The germline V and J ends were trimmed by 8 bases and 1 base, with 11 bases remaining between them. This CDR3 contains 12 residues. The CDR3 DNA reads TGCAGTTCTCAGGACACGAACACTGAAGCTTTCTTT. Residues: CSSQDTNTEAFF.

This sequence joins TRBV10-3 and TRBJ2-3, with 7 bases matching TRBD1. J gave up 3 bases and V 2 bases, and 5 bases lay outside the gene matches. This CDR3 is built from 15 residues. Germline CDR1 and CDR2: ENHRY and SYGVKD. The CDR3 sequence: CAISEGPGGTDTQYF. DNA of the CDR3: TGTGCCATCAGTGAGGGCCCAGGGGGAACAGATACGCAGTATTTT.

The chain joins TRBV20-1 to TRBJ1-1; D is unresolved. Trimming shortened V by 0 bases and J by 11 bases, and 19 bases separated the two germline ends. Germline CDR1 reads DFQATT; CDR2 reads SNEGSKA (reference sequence). The CDR3 loop spans 14 amino acids. The CDR3 sequence: CSARDGGGQLKAFF. Written as DNA, the CDR3 is TGCAGTGCTAGAGATGGTGGCGGCCAGTTGAAGGCTTTCTTT.

The rearrangement links TRBV7-8 to TRBJ1-1, with D possibly being TRBD1 (6 bases). The V gene's germline CDR1 is SGHVS and CDR2 FQNEAQ. V gave up 5 bases and J gave up 1 base, with 20 bases separating them. The CDR3 loop spans 17 amino acids. The CDR3 is CASSPGQIRRPNTEAFF. The CDR3 region has the DNA TGTGCCAGCAGCCCAGGACAGATCAGGCGCCCGAACACTGAAGCTTTCTTT.

The J gene is TRBJ2-5, the V gene TRBV5-4; D is uncertain. V dropped 0 bases and J dropped 2 bases, with 8 bases sitting between them. Germline CDR1 is SGHNT and CDR2 is YYREEE (reference sequence). The CDR3 is 14 amino acids. DNA for the CDR3: TGTGCCAGCAGCTTGGACCGATTACAAGAGACCCAGTACTTC. This translates into CASSLDRLQETQYF.

The chain uses TRBV7-2 and TRBJ1-6; D gene uncertain. The CDR3 length is 19 residues. V lost 1 base to trimming and J lost 0 bases, with 16 bases between them. Germline V lookup: CDR1 SGHTA, CDR2 FQGNSA. CDR3: CASSLGVNPTSSYNSPLHF. DNA of the CDR3: TGTGCCAGCAGCTTAGGAGTAAACCCTACCAGCTCCTATAATTCACCCCTCCACTTT.

The V call is TRBV7-9, the J call TRBJ2-7; D might be TRBD1 or TRBD2, each matching 6 bases. The CDR3 contains 13 residues. Germline CDR1 and CDR2: SEHNR and FQNEAQ (reference sequence). Deletions cut 6 bases from V and 5 bases from J, with 14 bases between. The CDR3 DNA follows: TGTGCCAGCAGAACAGGGTCGGGGGACGAGCAGTACTTC. This translates into CASRTGSGDEQYF.